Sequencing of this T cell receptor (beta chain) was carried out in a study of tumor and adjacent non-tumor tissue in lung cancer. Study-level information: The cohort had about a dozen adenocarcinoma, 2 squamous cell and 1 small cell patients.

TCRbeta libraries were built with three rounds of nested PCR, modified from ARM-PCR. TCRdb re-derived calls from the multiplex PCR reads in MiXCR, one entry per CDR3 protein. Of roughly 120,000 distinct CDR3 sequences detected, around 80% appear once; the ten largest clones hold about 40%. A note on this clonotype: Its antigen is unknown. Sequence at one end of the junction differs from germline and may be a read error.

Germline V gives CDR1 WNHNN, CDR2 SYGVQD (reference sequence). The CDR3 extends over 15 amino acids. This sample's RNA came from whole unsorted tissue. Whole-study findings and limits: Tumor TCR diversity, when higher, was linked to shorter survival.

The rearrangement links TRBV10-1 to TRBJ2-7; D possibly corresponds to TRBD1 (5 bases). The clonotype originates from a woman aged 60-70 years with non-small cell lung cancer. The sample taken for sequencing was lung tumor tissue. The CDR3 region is CASIKDKGNSYEQHF. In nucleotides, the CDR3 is TGCGCCAGCATCAAGGACAAAGGGAATTCGTACGAGCAGCACTTC.